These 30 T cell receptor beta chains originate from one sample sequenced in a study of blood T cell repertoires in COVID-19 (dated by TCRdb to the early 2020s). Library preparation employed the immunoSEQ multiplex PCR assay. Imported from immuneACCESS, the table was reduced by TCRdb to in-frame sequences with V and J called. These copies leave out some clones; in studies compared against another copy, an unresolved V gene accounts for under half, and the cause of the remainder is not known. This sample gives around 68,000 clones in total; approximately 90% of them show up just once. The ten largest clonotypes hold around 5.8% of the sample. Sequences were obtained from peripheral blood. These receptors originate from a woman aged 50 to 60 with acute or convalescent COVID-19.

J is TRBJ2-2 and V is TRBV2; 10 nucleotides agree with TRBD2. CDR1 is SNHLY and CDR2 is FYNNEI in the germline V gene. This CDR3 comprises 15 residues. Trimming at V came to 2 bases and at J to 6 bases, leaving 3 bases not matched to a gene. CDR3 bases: TGTGCCAGCAGTGAACTCAGCGGGGGGGCCGGGGAGCTGTTTTTT. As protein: CASSELSGGAGELFF.

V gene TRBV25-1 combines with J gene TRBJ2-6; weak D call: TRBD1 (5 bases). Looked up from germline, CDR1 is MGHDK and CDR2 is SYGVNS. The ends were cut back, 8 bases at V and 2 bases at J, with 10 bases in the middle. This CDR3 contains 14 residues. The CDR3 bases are TGTGCCAGCTCCTTCAGGGCTGGGGCCAACGTCCTGACTTTC. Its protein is CASSFRAGANVLTF.

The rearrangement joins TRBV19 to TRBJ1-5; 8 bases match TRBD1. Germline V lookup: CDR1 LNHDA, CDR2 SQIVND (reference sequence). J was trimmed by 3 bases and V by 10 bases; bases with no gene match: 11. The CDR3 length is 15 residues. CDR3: CATHPRTGINQPQHF. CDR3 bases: TGTGCCACCCACCCCAGGACAGGGATCAATCAGCCCCAGCATTTT.

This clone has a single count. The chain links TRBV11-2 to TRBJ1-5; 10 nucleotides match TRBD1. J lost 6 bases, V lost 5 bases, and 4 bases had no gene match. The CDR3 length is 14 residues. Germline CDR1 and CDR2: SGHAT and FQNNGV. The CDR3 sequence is CASSEDRGIQPQHF. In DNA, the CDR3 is TGTGCCAGCAGCGAGGACAGGGGGATTCAGCCCCAGCATTTT.

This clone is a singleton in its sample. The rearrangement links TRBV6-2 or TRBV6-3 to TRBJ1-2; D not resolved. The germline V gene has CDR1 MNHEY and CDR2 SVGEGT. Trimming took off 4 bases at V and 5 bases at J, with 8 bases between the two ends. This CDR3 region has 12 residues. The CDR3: CASSSGMYGYTF. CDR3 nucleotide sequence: TGTGCCAGCAGTTCCGGGATGTATGGCTACACCTTC.

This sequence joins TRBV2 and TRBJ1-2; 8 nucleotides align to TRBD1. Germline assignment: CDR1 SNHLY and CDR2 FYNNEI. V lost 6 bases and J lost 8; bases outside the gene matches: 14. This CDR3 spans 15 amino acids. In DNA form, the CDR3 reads TGTGCCAGCAGGTCTACGGGACAGGTGTTAGAGGGCTACACCTTC. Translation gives CASRSTGQVLEGYTF. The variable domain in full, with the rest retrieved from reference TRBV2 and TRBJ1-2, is EPEVTQTPSHQVTQMGQEVILRCVPISNHLYFYWYRQILGQKVEFLVSFYNNEISEKSEIFDDQFSVERPDGSNFTLKIRSTKLEDSAMYFCASRSTGQVLEGYTFGSGTRLTVV.

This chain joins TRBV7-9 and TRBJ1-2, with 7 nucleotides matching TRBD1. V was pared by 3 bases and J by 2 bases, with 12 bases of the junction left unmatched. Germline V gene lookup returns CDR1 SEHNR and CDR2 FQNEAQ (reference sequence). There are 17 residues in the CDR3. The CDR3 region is CASSFPPGTAENYGYTF. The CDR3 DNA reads TGTGCCAGCAGCTTTCCTCCGGGGACAGCCGAGAACTATGGCTACACCTTC.

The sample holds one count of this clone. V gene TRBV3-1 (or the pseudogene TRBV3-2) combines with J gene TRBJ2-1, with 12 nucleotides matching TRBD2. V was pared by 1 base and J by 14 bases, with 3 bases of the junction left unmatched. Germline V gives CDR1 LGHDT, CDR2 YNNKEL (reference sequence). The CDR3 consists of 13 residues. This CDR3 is CASSQVGLAGEFF. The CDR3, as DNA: TGTGCCAGCAGCCAAGTGGGACTAGCGGGTGAGTTCTTC.

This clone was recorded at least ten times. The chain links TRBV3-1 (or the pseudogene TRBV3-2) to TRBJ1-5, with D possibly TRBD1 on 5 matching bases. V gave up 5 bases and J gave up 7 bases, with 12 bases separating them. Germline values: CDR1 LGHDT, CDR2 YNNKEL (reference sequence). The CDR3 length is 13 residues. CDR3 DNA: TGTGCCAGCAGCACGACGGGGGGACAGCCCCAGCATTTT. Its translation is CASSTTGGQPQHF.

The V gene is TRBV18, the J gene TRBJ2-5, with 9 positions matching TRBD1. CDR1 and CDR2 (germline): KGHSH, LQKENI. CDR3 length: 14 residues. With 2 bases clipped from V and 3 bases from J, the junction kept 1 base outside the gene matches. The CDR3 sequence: CASSPRTGEETQYF. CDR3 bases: TGTGCCAGCTCACCAAGGACAGGGGAAGAGACCCAGTACTTC. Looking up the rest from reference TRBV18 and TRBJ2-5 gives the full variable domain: NAGVMQNPRHLVRRRGQEARLRCSPMKGHSHVYWYRQLPEEGLKFMVYLQKENIIDESGMPKERFSAEFPKEGPSILRIQQVVRGDSAAYFCASSPRTGEETQYFGPGTRLLVL.

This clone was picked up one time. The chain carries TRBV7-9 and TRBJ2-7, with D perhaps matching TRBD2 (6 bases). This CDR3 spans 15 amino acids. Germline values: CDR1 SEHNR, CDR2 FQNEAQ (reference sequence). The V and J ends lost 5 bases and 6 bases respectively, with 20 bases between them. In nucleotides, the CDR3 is TGTGCCAGCAGCGCACCCTCGGGAGCTCGAAGCGAGCAGTACTTC. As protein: CASSAPSGARSEQYF.

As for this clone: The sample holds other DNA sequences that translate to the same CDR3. The CDR3 sequence: CASSVDSGRGETQYF. CDR3 DNA: TGTGCCAGCAGCGTAGATAGCGGGAGGGGAGAGACCCAGTACTTC. This chain connects TRBV9 to TRBJ2-5, with TRBD2 identical over 11 bases. CDR1 SGDLS and CDR2 YYNGEE come from the germline V gene. The V and J ends lost 0 bases and 4 bases, in that order; junction bases with no gene match: 2. The CDR3 is made up of 15 amino acids.

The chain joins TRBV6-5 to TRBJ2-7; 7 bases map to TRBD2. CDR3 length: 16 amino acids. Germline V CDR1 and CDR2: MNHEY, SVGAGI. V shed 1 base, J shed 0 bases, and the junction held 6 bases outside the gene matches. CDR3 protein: CASSYWASGASYEQYF. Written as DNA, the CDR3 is TGTGCCAGCAGTTACTGGGCTAGCGGAGCCTCCTACGAGCAGTACTTC.

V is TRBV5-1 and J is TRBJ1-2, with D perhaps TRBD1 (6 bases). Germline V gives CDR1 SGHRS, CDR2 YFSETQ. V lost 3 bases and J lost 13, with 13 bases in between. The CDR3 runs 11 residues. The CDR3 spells CASSCYRDATF. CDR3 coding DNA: TGCGCCAGCAGCTGCTACAGGGATGCCACCTTC.

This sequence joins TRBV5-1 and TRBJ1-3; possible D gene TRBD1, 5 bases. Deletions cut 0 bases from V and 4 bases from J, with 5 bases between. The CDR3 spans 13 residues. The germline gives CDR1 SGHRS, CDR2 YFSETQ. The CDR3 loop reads CASSLGQGNTIYF. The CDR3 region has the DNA TGCGCCAGCAGCTTGGGACAGGGAAACACCATATATTTT.

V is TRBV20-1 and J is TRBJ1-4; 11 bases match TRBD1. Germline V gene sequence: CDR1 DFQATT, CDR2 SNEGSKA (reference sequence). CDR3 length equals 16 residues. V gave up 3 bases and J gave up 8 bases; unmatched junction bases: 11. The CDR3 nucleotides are TGCAGTGCTAGTGTGTGGGACAGGGGGGGCACGGAAAAACTGTTTTTT. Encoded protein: CSASVWDRGGTEKLFF.

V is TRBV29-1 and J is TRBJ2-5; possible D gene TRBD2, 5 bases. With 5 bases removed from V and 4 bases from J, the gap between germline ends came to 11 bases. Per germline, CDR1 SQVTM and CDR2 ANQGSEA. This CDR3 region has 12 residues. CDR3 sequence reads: CSVLTGRETQYF. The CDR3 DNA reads TGCAGCGTTTTAACGGGGAGAGAGACCCAGTACTTC.

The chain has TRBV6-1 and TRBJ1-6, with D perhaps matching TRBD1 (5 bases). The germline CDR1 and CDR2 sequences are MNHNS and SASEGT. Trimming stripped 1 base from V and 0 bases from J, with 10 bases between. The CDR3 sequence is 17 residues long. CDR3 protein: CASSEVGGSSYNSPLHF. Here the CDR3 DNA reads TGTGCCAGCAGTGAAGTGGGGGGGAGCTCCTATAATTCACCCCTCCACTTT.

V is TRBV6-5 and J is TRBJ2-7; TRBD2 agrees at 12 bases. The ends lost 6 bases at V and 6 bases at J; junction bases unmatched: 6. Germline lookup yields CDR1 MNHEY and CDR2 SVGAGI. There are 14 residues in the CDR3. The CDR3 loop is CASRPGLAGIEQYF. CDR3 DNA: TGTGCCAGCAGACCCGGACTAGCGGGGATCGAGCAGTACTTC.

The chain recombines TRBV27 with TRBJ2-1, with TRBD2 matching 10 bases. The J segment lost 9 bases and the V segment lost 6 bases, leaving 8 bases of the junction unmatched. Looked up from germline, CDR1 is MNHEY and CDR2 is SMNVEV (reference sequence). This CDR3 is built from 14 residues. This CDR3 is CASRAGGPYGEQFF. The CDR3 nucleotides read TGTGCCAGCAGAGCGGGAGGGCCGTACGGTGAGCAGTTCTTC.

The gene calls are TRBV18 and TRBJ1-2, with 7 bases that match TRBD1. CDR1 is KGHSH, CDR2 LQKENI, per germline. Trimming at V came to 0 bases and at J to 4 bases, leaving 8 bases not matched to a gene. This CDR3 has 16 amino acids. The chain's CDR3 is CASSPPLTGLGYGYTF. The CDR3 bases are TGTGCCAGCTCACCACCCCTGACAGGGCTCGGCTATGGCTACACCTTC.

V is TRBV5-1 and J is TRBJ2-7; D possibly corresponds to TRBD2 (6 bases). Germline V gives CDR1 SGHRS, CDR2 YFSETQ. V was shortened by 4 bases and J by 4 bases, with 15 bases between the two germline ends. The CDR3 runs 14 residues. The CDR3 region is CASSPRDSRYEQYF. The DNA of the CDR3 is TGCGCCAGCAGCCCCCGGGACTCACGATACGAGCAGTACTTC. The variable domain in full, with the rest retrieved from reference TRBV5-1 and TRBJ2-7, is KAGVTQTPRYLIKTRGQQVTLSCSPISGHRSVSWYQQTPGQGLQFLFEYFSETQRNKGNFPGRFSGRQFSNSRSEMNVSTLELGDSALYLCASSPRDSRYEQYFGPGTRLTVT.

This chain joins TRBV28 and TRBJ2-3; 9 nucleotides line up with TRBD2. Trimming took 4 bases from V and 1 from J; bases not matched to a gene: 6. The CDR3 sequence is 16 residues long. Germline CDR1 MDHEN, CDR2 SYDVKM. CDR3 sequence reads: CASSSQREARTDTQYF. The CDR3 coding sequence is TGTGCCAGCAGTTCACAGCGGGAGGCCCGCACAGATACGCAGTATTTT.

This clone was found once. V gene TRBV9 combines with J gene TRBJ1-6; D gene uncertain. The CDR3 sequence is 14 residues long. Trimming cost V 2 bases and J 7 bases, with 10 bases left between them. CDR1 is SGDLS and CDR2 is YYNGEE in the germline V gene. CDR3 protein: CASSVGGNNSPLHF. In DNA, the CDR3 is TGTGCCAGCAGCGTTGGAGGGAACAATTCACCCCTCCACTTT. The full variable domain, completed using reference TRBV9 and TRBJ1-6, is DSGVTQTPKHLITATGQRVTLRCSPRSGDLSVYWYQQSLDQGLQFLIQYYNGEERAKGNILERFSAQQFPDLHSELNLSSLELGDSALYFCASSVGGNNSPLHFGNGTRLTVT.

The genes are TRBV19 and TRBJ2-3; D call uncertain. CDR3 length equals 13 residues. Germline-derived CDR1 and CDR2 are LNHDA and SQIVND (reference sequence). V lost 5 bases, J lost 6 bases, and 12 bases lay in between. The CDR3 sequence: CASSGPPLDTQYF. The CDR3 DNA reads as TGTGCCAGTAGTGGCCCGCCGCTTGATACGCAGTATTTT.

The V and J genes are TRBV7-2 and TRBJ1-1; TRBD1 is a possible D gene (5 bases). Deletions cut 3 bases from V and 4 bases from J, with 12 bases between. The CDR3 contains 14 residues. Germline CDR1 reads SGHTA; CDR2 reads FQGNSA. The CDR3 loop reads CASSFNNGGTEAFF. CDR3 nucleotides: TGTGCCAGCAGCTTCAACAACGGGGGCACTGAAGCTTTCTTT.

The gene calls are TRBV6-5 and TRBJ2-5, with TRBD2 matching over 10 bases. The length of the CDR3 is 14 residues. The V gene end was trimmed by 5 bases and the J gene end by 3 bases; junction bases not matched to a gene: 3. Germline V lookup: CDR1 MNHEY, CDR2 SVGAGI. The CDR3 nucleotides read TGTGCCAGCAGTCGGACTAGCGGAGAAGAGACCCAGTACTTC. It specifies CASSRTSGEETQYF.

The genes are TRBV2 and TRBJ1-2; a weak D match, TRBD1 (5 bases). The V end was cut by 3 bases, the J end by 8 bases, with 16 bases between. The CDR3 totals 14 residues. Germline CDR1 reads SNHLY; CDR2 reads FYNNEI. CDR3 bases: TGTGCCAGCAGTGAGGAGGGGACTATGTTAGGCTACACCTTC. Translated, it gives CASSEEGTMLGYTF.

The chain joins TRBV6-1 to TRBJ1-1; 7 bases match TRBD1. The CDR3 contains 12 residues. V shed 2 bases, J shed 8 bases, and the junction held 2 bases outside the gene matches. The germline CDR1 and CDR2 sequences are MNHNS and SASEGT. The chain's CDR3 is CASSEMGQEAFF. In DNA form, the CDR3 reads TGTGCCAGCAGTGAAATGGGACAGGAAGCTTTCTTT.

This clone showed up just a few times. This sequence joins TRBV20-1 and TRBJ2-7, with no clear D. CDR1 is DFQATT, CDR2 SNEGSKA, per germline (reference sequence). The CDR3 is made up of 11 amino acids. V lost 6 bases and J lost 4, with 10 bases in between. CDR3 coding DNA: TGCAGTGCCCTCCCCAGATACGAGCAGTACTTC. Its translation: CSALPRYEQYF.